This T cell receptor (beta chain) was found in a study of T cells in Graves' hyperthyroidism and ophthalmopathy. Amplification yielded TCR beta CDR3 regions, with RNA transcripts as the source. Primed by the HTBI set, a first-round RT-PCR was run on the TCR CDR3. TCRdb re-called the multiplex PCR reads with MiXCR, one entry per CDR3 protein. The sample shows approximately 150,000 distinct CDR3 sequences, about 9.4% of them seen only once. Trimming stripped 2 bases from V and 2 bases from J, with 17 bases between. Germline CDR1 reads SGHRS; CDR2 reads YFSETQ. The CDR3 sequence is 17 residues long. This clonotype was detected ten times or more.

The receptor comes from a woman aged 18-30 years with Graves' hyperthyroidism that later progressed to Graves' ophthalmopathy. The sequenced sample consisted of blood. V usage is TRBV5-1 and J usage is TRBJ2-1; possibly TRBD2 for D (5 bases). CDR3 sequence (DNA): TGCGCCAGCAGCTTCGAGGGTCATCCCCCGGCCTACAATGAGCAGTTCTTC. This codes for CASSFEGHPPAYNEQFF.